This T cell receptor (beta chain) appears in the sequencing data of a study of blood T cells in healthy people across ages. Each sample gave at least 6 million isolated PBMCs. Findings and caveats of the study: When set beside aged donors, long-lived donors presented more naive CD4+ cells and higher diversity.

Through a sample-barcoded 5' primer and a J-beta primer mix, a second PCR was run for about 6 to 12 cycles. TCRdb reprocessed the 5' RACE reads via MiXCR and lists one record per CDR3 protein. The table lists 890,000 or so distinct CDR3 sequences, about 59% of them singletons. Worth noting for this clonotype: The target antigen is unknown.

Sequencing used blood. The sequence was obtained from a man younger than 45 in good health.

The CDR3 protein is CASSHARRGAREQYF. DNA of the CDR3: TGTGCCAGCAGCCACGCTCGGAGGGGGGCACGGGAGCAGTACTTC. J is TRBJ2-5 and V is TRBV11-2, with D possibly being TRBD1 or TRBD2 (6 bases each). The CDR3 length is 15 residues. The ends were cut back, 5 bases at V and 11 bases at J, with 24 bases in the middle. In germline, CDR1 is SGHAT, CDR2 FQNNGV. Variable domain in full (rest from reference TRBV11-2 and TRBJ2-5): EAGVAQSPRYKIIEKRQSVAFWCNPISGHATLYWYQQILGQGPKLLIQFQNNGVVDDSQLPKDRFSAERLKGVDSTLKIQPAKLEDSAVYLCASSHARRGAREQYFGPGTRLLVL.